These T cell receptor beta chains were read from a single sample in a study of cytomegalovirus exposure and HLA in healthy donors. Libraries were prepared by immunoSEQ multiplex PCR; TCRdb keeps only in-frame clonotypes and omits some of them. The sample lists about 57,000 clones, 65% to 75% occurring once. Input material: PBMCs. The receptors here all came from a man aged 25 to 40 in good health and CMV-seropositive. CDR3s include the opening cysteine and the closing phenylalanine or tryptophan. The D gene is left open where the match is weak.

TRBJ2-1,.,TRBV5-6,CASSKDSNEQFF,TGTGCCAGCAGCAAGGACAGCAATGAGCAGTTCTTC
TRBJ1-2,.,TRBV7-2,CASSEGGERGYTF,TGTGCCAGCAGCGAAGGGGGGGAGCGTGGCTACACCTTC
TRBJ2-7,TRBD2,TRBV30,CAWRGPAGGIQQYF,TGTGCCTGGAGGGGTCCGGCGGGGGGAATACAGCAGTACTTC
TRBJ2-7,TRBD1,TRBV4-3,CASSQTTGPTYEQYF,TGCGCCAGCAGCCAAACGACAGGGCCCACCTACGAGCAGTACTTC
TRBJ1-4,.,TRBV29-1,CSVESDSGGKLFF,TGCAGCGTTGAGTCGGACAGTGGAGGAAAACTGTTTTTT
TRBJ2-2,.,TRBV28,CASSFQLARTGELFF,TGTGCCAGCAGTTTTCAATTAGCGAGGACCGGGGAGCTGTTTTTT
TRBJ1-6,.,TRBV9,CASSPDGRMDSPLHF,TGTGCCAGCAGCCCCGACGGCAGGATGGATTCACCCCTCCACTTT
TRBJ1-5,TRBD1,TRBV16,CASSQGTGGSGNQPQHF,TGTGCCAGCAGCCAGGGAACAGGGGGCAGTGGCAATCAGCCCCAGCATTTT
TRBJ1-2,TRBD1,TRBV28,CASSLHRGVYGYTF,TGTGCCAGCAGTTTGCACAGGGGGGTCTATGGCTACACCTTC
TRBJ2-1,TRBD1,TRBV28,CASRRTGGNEQFF,TGTGCCAGCAGACGGACAGGGGGGAATGAGCAGTTCTTC